This T cell receptor (beta chain) was found in a study of T cell responses to AZD1222 COVID-19 vaccine. This clone was detected only once. One junction end disagrees with the germline gene, perhaps due to a read error. Here immunoSEQ multiplex PCR was the method, and the copy in TCRdb shows in-frame clones only, minus some. The sample carries tens of thousands of clones, roughly 85% recorded once. Per germline, CDR1 SEHNR and CDR2 FQNEAQ (reference sequence). The CDR3 extends over 14 amino acids. This clonotype originated in an adult who received the AZD1222 COVID-19 vaccine. The sequencing here drew on peripheral blood, taken 28 days after the second AZD1222 dose. V and J are TRBV7-9 and TRBJ2-5, with a possible D match to TRBD2 (5 bases). CDR3 sequence: CASTLLSGSETQYF. CDR3 DNA: TGTGCCAGCACCTTACTGAGCGGTTCAGAGACCCAGTACTTC.